The 23 T cell receptor beta chains below all came from one sample that was sequenced in a study of vaccination and CD4 T cells after COVID-19. These receptors' targets are unknown. The treatment is: roughly 11-day PBMC culture with coronavirus spike peptide pools or control peptides (ViraFEST assay). Samples of CD4+ T cells were obtained from the unexposed donor before the COVID-19 pandemic (2011-2018). Sequencing of DNA taken from cultured CD4+ T cells relied on the Oncomine TCR Beta short-read assay. The genomic DNA was obtained from cultured CD4+ T cells by extraction with the QIAamp micro DNA kit. TCRdb called the PCR reads again in MiXCR, with one record for every CDR3 protein. The table records about 9,100 distinct CDR3 sequences, around 28% of them present only once. The sequenced material came from CD4+ T cells from blood, cultured in vitro. The receptors were sampled from a human donor in good health.

In its sample, this clonotype was seen a few times. The chain recombines TRBV11-3 with TRBJ2-1; TRBD2 is a possible D gene (6 bases). Germline CDR1 and CDR2: SGHNT and YENEEA. V was trimmed by 5 bases and J by 1 base, leaving 12 bases between them. The CDR3 loop spans 15 amino acids. The DNA for the CDR3 is TGTGCCAGCAGCCCTCGAGCGGGTTCCTACAATGAGCAGTTCTTC. Encoded protein: CASSPRAGSYNEQFF.

The genes are TRBV7-2 and TRBJ1-5; TRBD1 is a possible D gene (5 bases). The V end lost 6 bases, the J end lost 3 bases, and 12 bases lay between the germline ends. Germline values: CDR1 SGHTA, CDR2 FQGNSA. The CDR3 spans 14 residues. The CDR3 loop reads CASSPTVINQPQHF. The DNA for the CDR3 is TGTGCCAGCAGTCCGACAGTAATCAATCAGCCCCAGCATTTT.

This clonotype was found a few times. The V gene is TRBV19, the J gene TRBJ2-7, with D uncertain. Germline-derived CDR1 and CDR2 are LNHDA and SQIVND (reference sequence). The CDR3 has 16 residues. The V gene lost 6 bases and the J gene lost 3 bases, with 21 bases spanning the gap. The CDR3 loop reads CASRSPGGARGYEQYF. The CDR3 bases are TGTGCCAGTAGGAGCCCTGGCGGAGCAAGAGGCTACGAGCAGTACTTC.

This clonotype showed up just a few times. The V gene is TRBV11-3, the J gene TRBJ2-1, with D possibly matching TRBD2 (6 bases). V shed 5 bases and J shed 6 bases, with 17 bases lying between them. Looked up from germline, CDR1 is SGHNT and CDR2 is YENEEA. There are 15 residues in the CDR3. CDR3 in DNA: TGTGCCAGCAGCCTTACGCGATTGCGGGGCAATGAGCAGTTCTTC. Its protein product is CASSLTRLRGNEQFF. The entire variable domain, with the rest obtained from reference TRBV11-3 and TRBJ2-1, is as follows: EAGVVQSPRYKIIEKKQPVAFWCNPISGHNTLYWYLQNLGQGPELLIRYENEEAVDDSQLPKDRFSAERLKGVDSTLKIQPAELGDSAVYLCASSLTRLRGNEQFFGPGTRLTVL.

The chain links TRBV4-3 to TRBJ2-2; D ambiguous. Germline V CDR1 and CDR2: LGHNA, YSLEER. V dropped 1 base and J dropped 0 bases, with 6 bases sitting between them. The CDR3 is made up of 15 amino acids. The CDR3 nucleotides read TGCGCCAGCAGCCAAGTTGGGGCGAACACCGGGGAGCTGTTTTTT. Protein product: CASSQVGANTGELFF.

This clonotype occurred a few times. The chain has TRBV20-1 and TRBJ2-3, with TRBD2 matching over 8 bases. Germline V gene data show CDR1 as DFQATT and CDR2 as SNEGSKA (reference sequence). V dropped 1 base and J dropped 1; count of bases not matched to a gene: 4. The CDR3 spans 15 residues. The CDR3 protein is CSARVTSGRTDTQYF. In DNA form, the CDR3 reads TGCAGTGCTAGAGTTACTAGCGGTCGCACAGATACGCAGTATTTT.

The gene calls are TRBV7-9 and TRBJ1-3; D is unclear. Germline V CDR1 and CDR2: SEHNR, FQNEAQ (reference sequence). The CDR3 has 15 residues. Trimming removed 3 bases at V and 6 bases at J, with 15 bases between. The CDR3 DNA sequence: TGTGCCAGCAGCTTGGCCACACGGGTGATAAACACCATATATTTT. Protein product: CASSLATRVINTIYF.

The chain joins TRBV5-4 to TRBJ2-5, with D tentatively TRBD1 (5 bases). V lost 0 bases and J 1 base, leaving 7 bases between the germline ends. Per the germline V gene, CDR1 is SGHNT and CDR2 is YYREEE (reference sequence). There are 14 residues in the CDR3. The CDR3 DNA reads TGTGCCAGCAGCTTGGCAGGGATCCAAGAGACCCAGTACTTC. Encoded protein: CASSLAGIQETQYF.

The DNA of the CDR3 is TGTGCCAGCAGCGGGACAGGAGATAATTCACCCCTCCACTTT. It translates to CASSGTGDNSPLHF. V is TRBV2 and J is TRBJ1-6, with 8 bases aligning to TRBD1. J was trimmed by 5 bases and V by 6 bases; bases with no gene match: 3. The germline gives CDR1 SNHLY, CDR2 FYNNEI. The CDR3 extends over 14 amino acids.

The rearrangement uses TRBV27 and TRBJ2-5, with D maybe TRBD1 (5 bases). In germline, CDR1 is MNHEY, CDR2 SMNVEV (reference sequence). The CDR3 is 14 amino acids. V lost 6 bases and J 5 bases, leaving 16 bases between the germline ends. CDR3: CASRRDLNRETQYF. The CDR3 region has the DNA TGTGCCAGCAGGAGAGACTTGAACAGGGAGACCCAGTACTTC.

The rearrangement joins TRBV10-3 to TRBJ2-7; TRBD1 agrees at 9 bases. The CDR3 length is 12 residues. V lost 8 bases to trimming and J lost 7 bases; unmatched junction nucleotides: 6. Per the germline V gene, CDR1 is ENHRY and CDR2 is SYGVKD. The CDR3 DNA reads as TGTGCCATCCTGGGACAGGGCGAAGAGCAGTACTTC. Translation: CAILGQGEEQYF.

In this sample, this clonotype turned up a few times. This chain uses TRBV7-3 with TRBJ1-2; 8 positions match TRBD1. The trim removed 1 base at V and 11 bases at J, leaving 9 bases unmatched. This CDR3 is 14 amino acids long. CDR1 SGHTA and CDR2 FQGTGA come from the germline V gene. The CDR3: CASSLIAGGDRYTF. The CDR3 nucleotides read TGTGCCAGCAGCTTAATCGCAGGGGGCGATAGGTACACCTTC. Looking up the rest from reference TRBV7-3 and TRBJ1-2 gives the full variable domain: GAGVSQTPSNKVTEKGKYVELRCDPISGHTALYWYRQSLGQGPEFLIYFQGTGAADDSGLPNDRFFAVRPEGSVSTLKIQRTERGDSAVYLCASSLIAGGDRYTFGSGTRLTVV.

CDR3: CAWSHETGGYGYTF. The DNA of the CDR3 is TGTGCCTGGAGCCACGAGACAGGGGGCTATGGCTACACCTTC. V and J are TRBV30 and TRBJ1-2; 9 positions match TRBD1. V was pared by 3 bases and J by 4 bases, with 6 bases of the junction left unmatched. The CDR3 spans 14 residues. Germline CDR1 is GTSNPN and CDR2 is SVGIG (reference sequence).

This sequence joins TRBV28 and TRBJ2-7; weak D call: TRBD1 (5 bases). CDR1 MDHEN and CDR2 SYDVKM come from the germline V gene. V was pared by 7 bases and J by 3 bases, with 10 bases between. The CDR3 loop spans 12 amino acids. The DNA of the CDR3 is TGTGCCAGCATAGGGGCGTACTACGAGCAGTACTTC. Its translation: CASIGAYYEQYF.

This chain joins TRBV7-9 and TRBJ2-7, with TRBD1 matching over 9 bases. Germline V gene sequence: CDR1 SEHNR, CDR2 FQNEAQ (reference sequence). Losses at the gene ends were 3 bases for V and 2 bases for J; bases not matched to a gene: 5. There are 15 residues in the CDR3. CDR3 residues: CASSLTGGVPYEQYF. CDR3 DNA sequence: TGTGCCAGCAGCTTGACAGGGGGGGTACCCTACGAGCAGTACTTC.

The CDR3 loop is CASKILAGGSNEQFF. The DNA of the CDR3 is TGTGCCAGCAAAATACTAGCGGGAGGCTCCAATGAGCAGTTCTTC. V and J are TRBV6-2 or TRBV6-3 and TRBJ2-1, with 12 bases fitting TRBD2. This CDR3 has 15 amino acids. Germline values: CDR1 MNHEY, CDR2 SVGEGT. Trimming cost V 7 bases and J 6 bases; bases outside gene matches: 7.

The rearrangement links TRBV24-1 to TRBJ2-3, with TRBD2 identical over 11 bases. The length of the CDR3 is 17 residues. Germline CDR1 KGHDR, CDR2 SFDVKD. V shed 2 bases and J 0 bases; nucleotides not matched to a gene: 3. CDR3 loop: CATSDWWTSGSTDTQYF. In nucleotides, the CDR3 is TGTGCCACCAGTGATTGGTGGACTAGCGGGAGCACAGATACGCAGTATTTT.

This clonotype appeared a few times. V usage is TRBV20-1 and J usage is TRBJ2-1, with 8 positions matching TRBD2. This CDR3 comprises 14 residues. The germline CDR1 and CDR2 sequences are DFQATT and SNEGSKA (reference sequence). CDR3 protein: CSGSGINSYNEQFF. The CDR3 bases are TGCAGCGGTAGCGGGATAAACTCCTACAATGAGCAGTTCTTC.

The chain uses TRBV5-1 and TRBJ2-7; the match to TRBD2 covers 9 bases. The CDR3 has 15 amino acids. The germline gives CDR1 SGHRS, CDR2 YFSETQ. Trimming took 6 bases from V and 0 from J; bases not matched to a gene: 7. The CDR3 DNA follows: TGCGCCAGCACGGGTAGCGGGGGAAGCTCCTACGAGCAGTACTTC. This sequence encodes CASTGSGGSSYEQYF. The full variable domain, with the rest looked up from reference TRBV5-1 and TRBJ2-7, is KAGVTQTPRYLIKTRGQQVTLSCSPISGHRSVSWYQQTPGQGLQFLFEYFSETQRNKGNFPGRFSGRQFSNSRSEMNVSTLELGDSALYLCASTGSGGSSYEQYFGPGTRLTVT.

For the CDR3, the DNA is TGCAGCGTTGAAGATAGGAGGCCGAACACTGAAGCTTTCTTT. Residues: CSVEDRRPNTEAFF. The rearrangement uses TRBV29-1 and TRBJ1-1, with D hard to call. The CDR3 is made up of 14 amino acids. The V end lost 0 bases, the J end lost 1 base, and 9 bases lay between the germline ends. Germline CDR1 is SQVTM and CDR2 is ANQGSEA.

The chain couples TRBV19 to TRBJ2-7, with 12 nucleotides matching TRBD2. The germline V gene has CDR1 LNHDA and CDR2 SQIVND (reference sequence). Losses at the gene ends were 8 bases for V and 7 bases for J; bases not matched to a gene: 9. This CDR3 is built from 14 residues. CDR3 nucleotide sequence: TGTGCCAGTCGACTAGCGGGAGATCTCGGAGAGCAGTACTTC. Encoded protein: CASRLAGDLGEQYF.

The chain links TRBV7-3 to TRBJ2-3, with 9 bases fitting TRBD1. CDR1 and CDR2 (germline): SGHTA, FQGTGA. The CDR3 consists of 16 residues. The V gene end was trimmed by 3 bases and the J gene end by 4 bases; junction bases not matched to a gene: 8. The DNA for the CDR3 is TGTGCCAGCAGCTTGGCCGGGACAGGGTTCGCAGATACGCAGTATTTT. It codes for CASSLAGTGFADTQYF. Supplemented by reference TRBV7-3 and TRBJ2-3, the full variable domain reads GAGVSQTPSNKVTEKGKYVELRCDPISGHTALYWYRQSLGQGPEFLIYFQGTGAADDSGLPNDRFFAVRPEGSVSTLKIQRTERGDSAVYLCASSLAGTGFADTQYFGPGTRLTVL.

The rearrangement links TRBV19 to TRBJ2-1, with D possibly matching TRBD2 (5 bases). CDR3 size: 15 residues. Trimming took off 6 bases at V and 0 bases at J, with 12 bases between the two ends. Germline V gene data show CDR1 as LNHDA and CDR2 as SQIVND (reference sequence). The CDR3 loop reads CASRPRGSSYNEQFF. The CDR3 region has the DNA TGTGCCAGTAGACCACGAGGGTCCTCCTACAATGAGCAGTTCTTC.